This TCR beta chain was sequenced for a study of T cell repertoires in cytomegalovirus infection (dated by TCRdb to between 2018 and 2021). About the investigation overall: Donor HLA type was relevant to the analysis, as public TCR beta signatures indicated carriage of CMV infection together with the matching HLA type.

The germline V gene gives CDR1 as MGHRA and CDR2 as YSYEKL. Reading from cysteine to phenylalanine, the CDR3 counts 16 amino acids. The read is trimmed to its CDR3 DNA, 48 bases read in frame from base 1. Unmatched junction bases come to 8, with V trimmed by 0 bases and J by 4 bases. The sequencer was an Illumina HiSeq 1500. TCRdb trimmed public reads at Q25 via fastp, called clones via MiXCR and kept in-frame beta chains. CDR3 protein sequences are deduplicated, and each keeps its most common genes and DNA. The sample includes fewer than 400,000 distinct CDR3 sequences, with around 18% observed a single time. Approximately 10% of the sample lies in the top ten. Concerning this clonotype itself: This receptor's antigen is unknown. No much larger clonotype is one base removed from it; base qualities were not supplied.

What the authors observed across the whole study: The ex vivo response was dominated by HLA-C-restricted CMV-specific TCR beta clonotypes, and the single most frequent clonotype in two of eight donors was supplied by these HLA-C-restricted clonotypes. Carriers of CMV infection plus the relevant HLA type were discriminated by the cumulative frequency of public TCR beta family members in the study cohort and in an independent roughly 350-donor cohort.

The sample comprised PBMCs. The origin of this receptor is a human donor in good health (CMV status not recorded). Some clones in this sample may be carry-over from other donors' samples. This chain joins TRBV4-1 to TRBJ1-2; 7 bases in between match TRBD1. The DNA sequence is TGCGCCAGCAGCCAAGAGCCAGGGGGGTACGGCTATGGCTACACCTTC. This translates into CASSQEPGGYGYGYTF.